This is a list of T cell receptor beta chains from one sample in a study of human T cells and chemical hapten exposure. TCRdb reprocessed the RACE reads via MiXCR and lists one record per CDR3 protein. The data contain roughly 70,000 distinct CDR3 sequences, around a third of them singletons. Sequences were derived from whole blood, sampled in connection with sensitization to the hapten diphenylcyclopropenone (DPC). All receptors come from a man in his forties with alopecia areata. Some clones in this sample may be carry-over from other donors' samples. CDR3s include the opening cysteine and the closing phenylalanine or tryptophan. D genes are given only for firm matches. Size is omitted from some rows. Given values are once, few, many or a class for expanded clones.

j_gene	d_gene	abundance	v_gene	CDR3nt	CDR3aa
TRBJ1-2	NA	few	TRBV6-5	TGTGCCAGCAGTTACTCGACCGAGGCTAACTATGGCTACACCTTC	CASSYSTEANYGYTF
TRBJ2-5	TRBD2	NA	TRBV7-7	TGTGCCAGCAGCTCACCGGGACTAGTCGGAGAGACCCAGTACTTC	CASSSPGLVGETQYF
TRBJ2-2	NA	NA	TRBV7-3	TGTGCCAGCAGCTTAACGGGACGGCTTATCGCGAACACCGGGGAGCTGTTTTTT	CASSLTGRLIANTGELFF
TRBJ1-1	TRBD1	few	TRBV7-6	TGTGCCAGCAGCTCCGCACCGACAGGGGTGAACACTGAAGCTTTCTTT	CASSSAPTGVNTEAFF
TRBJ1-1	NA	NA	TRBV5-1	TGCGCCAGCAGCTTGGTACCCTCTAAGAACACTGAAGCTTTCTTT	CASSLVPSKNTEAFF
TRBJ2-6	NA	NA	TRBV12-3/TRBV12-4	TGTGCCAGCAGCCCCAGACAGAGCTCTGGGGCCAACGTCCTGACTTTC	CASSPRQSSGANVLTF
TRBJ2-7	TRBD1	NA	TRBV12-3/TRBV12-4	TGTGCCAGCAGTTCCCCTGCCGGACAGGACGAGCAGTACTTC	CASSSPAGQDEQYF
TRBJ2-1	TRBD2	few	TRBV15	TGTGCCACCAGCAGAGATTTTGGCACTAACGGATTAGCGGGAGGGCCTCGGCAGTTCTTC	CATSRDFGTNGLAGGPRQFF
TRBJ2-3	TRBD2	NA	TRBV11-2	TGTGCCAGCAGCTATAGCGGGAGTGGTGCAGATACGCAGTATTTT	CASSYSGSGADTQYF
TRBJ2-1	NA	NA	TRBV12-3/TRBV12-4	TGTGCCAGCAGTGTCGGGGGTTTCGGGGGAGGAGGCCATGAGCAGTTCTTC	CASSVGGFGGGGHEQFF
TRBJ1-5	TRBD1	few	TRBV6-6	TGTGCCAGCAGCGAGACAGGGCTGGGGAGCAATCAGCCCCAGCATTTT	CASSETGLGSNQPQHF
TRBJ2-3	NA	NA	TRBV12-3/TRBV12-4	TGTGCCAGCAGTCGTCCCGGACGGGCGGCAGATACGCAGTATTTT	CASSRPGRAADTQYF
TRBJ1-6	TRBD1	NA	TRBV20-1	TGCAGTGCAAGAAGTGGACAGGGCCATTCACCCCTCCACTTT	CSARSGQGHSPLHF
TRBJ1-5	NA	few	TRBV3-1	TGTGCCGAGGCTGACACCCTGAGCAATCAGCCCCAGCATTTT	CAEADTLSNQPQHF
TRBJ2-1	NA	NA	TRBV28	TGTGCCAGCAAGGCTAGCTCCTACAATGAGCAGTTCTTC	CASKASSYNEQFF
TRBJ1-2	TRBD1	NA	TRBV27	TGTGCCAGCAGTTTATCTAGGGGGACAGGGTATGGCTACACCTTC	CASSLSRGTGYGYTF
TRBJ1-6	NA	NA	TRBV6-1	TGTGCCAGCAGTCCAGGGTCTAGTTCACCCCTCCACTTT	CASSPGSSSPLHF
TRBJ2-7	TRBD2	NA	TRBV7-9	TGTGCCAGCAGCTCGGGACTAGCGGGAGGATCATCCTACGAGCAGTACTTC	CASSSGLAGGSSYEQYF
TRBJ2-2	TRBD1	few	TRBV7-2	TGTGCCAGCAGCTCGAGGCAGGGGCAGGGGGTAGGGACCGGGGAGCTGTTTTTT	CASSSRQGQGVGTGELFF
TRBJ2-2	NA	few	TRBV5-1	TGCGCCAGCAGCCACCTGGTGGGGGAGAACACCGGGGAGCTGTTTTTT	CASSHLVGENTGELFF
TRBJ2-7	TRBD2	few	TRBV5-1	TGCGCCAGCAGCTTGGGGCGGGCTAGCGGGAGCTACGAGCAGTACTTC	CASSLGRASGSYEQYF
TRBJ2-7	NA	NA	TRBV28	TGTGCCAGCAGTTTAGCTAGACAATTTACCTACGAGCAGTACTTC	CASSLARQFTYEQYF
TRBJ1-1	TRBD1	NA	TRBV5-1	TGCGCCAGCAGCTTTTTATCACAGGGGGCTAGCACTGAAGCTTTCTTT	CASSFLSQGASTEAFF
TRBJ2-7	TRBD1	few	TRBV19	TGTGCCAGTAGTGCGACAGGGTACGAGCAGTACTTC	CASSATGYEQYF
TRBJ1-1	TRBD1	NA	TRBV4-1	TGCGCCAGCAGCCAAGAACGGGGACAGGGGATTCTTTGGACTGAAGCTTTCTTT	CASSQERGQGILWTEAFF